These 19 T cell receptor beta chains share one sample of origin, sequenced in a study of blood T cell repertoires in COVID-19. This table comes from immunoSEQ multiplex PCR, and its TCRdb copy is limited to in-frame clones, with some not included. This table holds some 190,000 clones, approximately 83% found once. The sequencing sample was made of peripheral blood. The receptors here all came from a human donor with active or convalescent COVID-19. The donor label of this sample is uncertain.

The rearrangement joins TRBV5-1 to TRBJ2-7, with 9 bases identical to TRBD1. With 6 bases clipped from V and 5 bases from J, the junction kept 9 bases outside the gene matches. This CDR3 contains 14 residues. The germline V gene encodes CDR1 SGHRS and CDR2 YFSETQ. CDR3 amino acids: CASTKGQGSNEQYF. Written as DNA, the CDR3 is TGCGCCAGCACAAAAGGACAGGGGAGCAACGAGCAGTACTTC.

The rearrangement links TRBV18 to TRBJ2-5; D possibly corresponds to TRBD2 (6 bases). V was shortened by 3 bases and J by 5 bases, with 16 bases between the two germline ends. Germline V CDR1 and CDR2: KGHSH, LQKENI. CDR3 length: 15 residues. CDR3 nucleotide sequence: TGTGCCAGCTCACCTGTAGCGGAAACGAGGGAGACCCAGTACTTC. It encodes CASSPVAETRETQYF.

This chain uses TRBV9 with TRBJ1-6; 7 bases fit TRBD1. The V segment lost 0 bases and the J segment 8 bases; nucleotides outside the gene matches: 8. CDR3 length: 16 residues. Germline V CDR1 and CDR2: SGDLS, YYNGEE. The chain's CDR3 is CASSVGSGTADSPLHF. The CDR3 nucleotides are TGTGCCAGCAGCGTAGGTAGCGGGACAGCTGATTCACCCCTCCACTTT.

V is TRBV7-9 and J is TRBJ2-1; 10 bases align to TRBD2. The V gene end was trimmed by 4 bases and the J gene end by 3 bases; junction bases not matched to a gene: 3. The CDR3 totals 15 residues. Germline V gene sequence: CDR1 SEHNR, CDR2 FQNEAQ (reference sequence). CDR3 nucleotides: TGTGCCAGCAGCTCTAGCGGGGGCCACTACAATGAGCAGTTCTTC. Its translation: CASSSSGGHYNEQFF.

The V call is TRBV20-1, the J call TRBJ2-3, with TRBD2 as a possible D gene (5 bases). The ends were cut back, 3 bases at V and 4 bases at J, with 17 bases in the middle. This CDR3 is 15 amino acids long. Germline assignment: CDR1 DFQATT and CDR2 SNEGSKA (reference sequence). CDR3 nucleotide sequence: TGCAGTGCTAGTCTCGTGGGAGCAGGCGCAGATACGCAGTATTTT. It is translated as CSASLVGAGADTQYF.

The V gene is TRBV5-4, the J gene TRBJ2-3; 7 positions match TRBD1. V shed 3 bases and J 4 bases; nucleotides not matched to a gene: 8. The CDR3 totals 15 residues. Germline V gene lookup returns CDR1 SGHNT and CDR2 YYREEE (reference sequence). In DNA, the CDR3 is TGTGCCAGCAGCTCGGTACAGGGGAACGCAGATACGCAGTATTTT. This gives the protein CASSSVQGNADTQYF.

The gene calls are TRBV7-2 and TRBJ2-3; TRBD2 aligns across 11 bases. V was clipped by 3 bases and J by 5 bases; unmatched bases: 7. Germline CDR1 is SGHTA and CDR2 is FQGNSA. The CDR3 runs to 16 residues. The CDR3, as DNA: TGTGCCAGCAGCTTGACTAGCGGGAAGGGTATAGATACGCAGTATTTT. Translation gives CASSLTSGKGIDTQYF.

The CDR3 DNA reads as TGTGCCAGCAGTTTATTGGGGGGGCGAACTGAAGCTTTCTTT. This sequence encodes CASSLLGGRTEAFF. The chain employs TRBV28 and TRBJ1-1; weak D call: TRBD1 (6 bases). Looked up from germline, CDR1 is MDHEN and CDR2 is SYDVKM. V lost 1 base to trimming and J lost 5 bases, with 11 bases between them. The CDR3 has 14 amino acids.

This chain connects TRBV24-1 to TRBJ2-2, with D uncertain. The germline V and J ends were trimmed by 4 bases and 1 base, with 9 bases remaining between them. CDR1 is KGHDR, CDR2 SFDVKD, per germline. The CDR3 runs 15 residues. CDR3 in amino acids: CATSDERWNTGELFF. CDR3 DNA sequence: TGTGCCACCAGTGACGAGAGGTGGAACACCGGGGAGCTGTTTTTT.

This chain's CDR3 is CASSPLQGNTEAFF. The CDR3, as DNA: TGTGCCAGCTCACCACTCCAGGGGAACACTGAAGCTTTCTTT. The V gene is TRBV18, the J gene TRBJ1-1; D is perhaps TRBD1 (5 bases). Germline CDR1 KGHSH, CDR2 LQKENI. This CDR3 is built from 14 residues. V was shortened by 1 base and J by 1 base, with 7 bases between the two germline ends. Drawing the rest from reference TRBV18 and TRBJ1-1, the complete variable domain is NAGVMQNPRHLVRRRGQEARLRCSPMKGHSHVYWYRQLPEEGLKFMVYLQKENIIDESGMPKERFSAEFPKEGPSILRIQQVVRGDSAAYFCASSPLQGNTEAFFGQGTRLTVV.

The chain employs TRBV15 and TRBJ2-3; 7 bases map to TRBD1. The trim removed 2 bases at V and 3 bases at J, leaving 5 bases unmatched. From germline, CDR1 is LNHNV and CDR2 YYDKDF (reference sequence). This CDR3 region has 15 residues. The CDR3 reads CATSRTDRLTDTQYF. The CDR3 DNA follows: TGTGCCACCAGCAGAACGGACAGGCTTACAGATACGCAGTATTTT. Variable domain in full (rest from reference TRBV15 and TRBJ2-3): DAMVIQNPRYQVTQFGKPVTLSCSQTLNHNVMYWYQQKSSQAPKLLFHYYDKDFNNEADTPDNFQSRRPNTSFCFLDIRSPGLGDTAMYLCATSRTDRLTDTQYFGPGTRLTVL.

In its sample, this clone was seen once. The CDR3 sequence: CASSYSGATNTEAFF. CDR3 bases: TGTGCCAGCAGTTACTCGGGGGCGACGAACACTGAAGCTTTCTTT. The chain uses TRBV6-5 and TRBJ1-1; tentative D call: TRBD1 (6 bases). Looked up from germline, CDR1 is MNHEY and CDR2 is SVGAGI. This CDR3 is built from 15 residues. The V end was cut by 0 bases, the J end by 1 base, with 9 bases between.

The genes are TRBV24-1 and TRBJ1-2; D remains ambiguous. The germline CDR1 and CDR2 sequences are KGHDR and SFDVKD. V was pared by 3 bases and J by 0 bases, with 10 bases between. There are 15 residues in the CDR3. Written as DNA, the CDR3 is TGTGCCACCAGTGATGCACCGCCGGCTAACTATGGCTACACCTTC. Protein product: CATSDAPPANYGYTF.

This chain uses TRBV9 with TRBJ1-6; D is unclear. Trimming pared 3 bases from V and 7 bases from J, leaving 5 bases between. The CDR3 consists of 12 residues. Per the germline V gene, CDR1 is SGDLS and CDR2 is YYNGEE. Here the CDR3 reads CASSDRNSPLHF. The CDR3 region has the DNA TGTGCCAGCAGCGATCGGAATTCACCCCTCCACTTT.

The V gene is TRBV6-5, the J gene TRBJ1-6; D unclear. CDR3 size: 15 residues. V lost 2 bases, J lost 0 bases, and 5 bases lay in between. Germline V gives CDR1 MNHEY, CDR2 SVGAGI. The CDR3 DNA reads as TGTGCCAGCAGTTACATCAGCTCCTATAATTCACCCCTCCACTTT. Its protein product is CASSYISSYNSPLHF.

On this clone: This sample also contains other DNA sequences that code for the same CDR3. The V and J genes are TRBV7-8 and TRBJ2-7, with TRBD2 identical over 7 bases. The V gene's germline CDR1 is SGHVS and CDR2 FQNEAQ. Trimming removed 3 bases from V and 6 bases from J; junction bases left unmatched: 8. The CDR3 covers 14 residues. The CDR3 reads CASSLRETFPEQYF. CDR3 DNA: TGTGCCAGCAGCTTGCGGGAGACTTTTCCCGAGCAGTACTTC. The full variable domain, completed using reference TRBV7-8 and TRBJ2-7, is GAGVSQSPRYKVAKRGQDVALRCDPISGHVSLFWYQQALGQGPEFLTYFQNEAQLDKSGLPSDRFFAERPEGSVSTLKIQRTQQEDSAVYLCASSLRETFPEQYFGPGTRLTVT.

This sequence joins TRBV5-1 and TRBJ2-1; 12 bases fit TRBD2. There are 15 residues in the CDR3. Trimming at V came to 4 bases and at J to 5 bases, leaving 4 bases not matched to a gene. Germline assignment: CDR1 SGHRS and CDR2 YFSETQ. CDR3 bases: TGCGCCAGCAGCGCGCGACTAGCGGGAGACAATGAGCAGTTCTTC. Its protein is CASSARLAGDNEQFF.

The V gene is TRBV4-2, the J gene TRBJ2-3; 8 nucleotides align to TRBD2. The germline V gene encodes CDR1 LGHNA and CDR2 YNFKEQ. This CDR3 spans 17 amino acids. Germline trimming cut 0 bases from V and 2 bases from J; bases unmatched to any gene: 7. DNA for the CDR3: TGTGCCAGCAGCCAAGAGGGGACTAGTGGCCACACAGATACGCAGTATTTT. It is translated as CASSQEGTSGHTDTQYF.

The chain employs TRBV6-5 and TRBJ1-5; no firm D call. V lost 8 bases and J 0 bases, leaving 11 bases between the germline ends. CDR1 and CDR2 (germline): MNHEY, SVGAGI. CDR3 size: 14 residues. In DNA form, the CDR3 reads TGTGCCAGCGCATCTCAGTATAGCAATCAGCCCCAGCATTTT. Translated: CASASQYSNQPQHF.